The rows below give T cell receptor beta chains drawn from one sample of a study of shared clonotypes between healthy human individuals. Clones were read by immunoSEQ multiplex PCR, and TCRdb kept only the in-frame ones, dropping some. The sample lists hundreds of thousands of clones, 96% occurring once. Input material: memory CD8+ T cells sorted from blood. These receptors all stem from a man aged 25-40 years in good health. The CDR3 runs from the conserved cysteine through the conserved F or W. A D gene is named only where the DNA matches it firmly. A row's size may be missing; if present it is once, few, many or a size class.

j_call v_call d_call clone_size cdr3_nt cdr3_aa
TRBJ2-2 TRBV4-2 NA NA TGTGCCAGCAGCCAAGAGCAGAACACCGGGGAGCTGTTTTTT CASSQEQNTGELFF
TRBJ2-7 TRBV6-1 TRBD1 NA TGTGCCAGCCGACAGGGTATAAACTACGAGCAGTACTTC CASRQGINYEQYF
TRBJ1-1 TRBV4-2 NA NA TGTGCCAGCAGCCAAGGGACCTCGAACACTGAAGCTTTCTTT CASSQGTSNTEAFF
TRBJ2-2 TRBV28 TRBD1 NA TGTGCCAGCAGAGTGGACAGGGGGCATTCCGGGGAGCTGTTTTTT CASRVDRGHSGELFF
TRBJ1-2 TRBV9 NA NA TGTGCCAGCAGCCGATCTCCCGGGACCGATAGCGGTACGAGGGGCGGCTACACCTTC CASSRSPGTDSGTRGGYTF
TRBJ2-5 TRBV5-6 NA NA TGTGCCAGCAGCTCCGGCGCAGACGTTTACCAAGAGACCCAGTACTTC CASSSGADVYQETQYF
TRBJ2-1 TRBV11-2 NA NA TGTGCCAGCAGCTTAGTCAGGAACAATGAGCAGTTCTTC CASSLVRNNEQFF
TRBJ1-6 TRBV2 TRBD1 NA TGTGCCAGCAGTGAAAAGGGACAGGCTAATTCACCCCTCCACTTT CASSEKGQANSPLHF
TRBJ2-3 TRBV28 NA NA TGTGCCAGCAGTTTCCCGGCGGAGCGGGCAGATACGCAGTATTTT CASSFPAERADTQYF
TRBJ2-1 TRBV5-1 NA NA TGCGCCAGCAGTGGGGGCTCCTACAATGAGCAGTTCTTC CASSGGSYNEQFF
TRBJ2-7 TRBV9 TRBD2 once TGTGCCAGCAGCCGGACTAGCGGGAGTTACGAGCAGTACTTC CASSRTSGSYEQYF
TRBJ2-3 TRBV10-3 NA NA TGTGCCACAAGCCGCACAGATACGCAGTATTTT CATSRTDTQYF
TRBJ2-5 TRBV9 TRBD2 NA TGTGCCAGCAGCGGACTAGCGGGAGGAGAGACCCAGTACTTC CASSGLAGGETQYF
TRBJ2-1 TRBV2 NA once TGTGCCAGCACTCCCCGGCGGGACTCCTACCGGGACAATGAGCAGTTCTTC CASTPRRDSYRDNEQFF
TRBJ2-7 TRBV19 TRBD1 NA TGTGCCAGTAGTCCTAGACAGGGGCTGGAGCAGTACTTC CASSPRQGLEQYF
TRBJ1-4 TRBV27 NA NA TGTGCCAGCTCCTCGGACAGCTCGGGGGGAAAACTGTTTTTT CASSSDSSGGKLFF